The 27 T cell receptor beta chains in this list originate from one sample, sequenced in a study of regulatory T cells in long-lasting Graves disease. Through Arm-PCR of CDR3 regions and iRepertoire HTBI primers, TCR beta libraries were built. TCRdb processed the multiplex PCR reads anew with MiXCR; each CDR3 protein has one entry. The sample lists under 250,000 distinct CDR3 sequences, 20% to 25% occurring once. Time point described: newly diagnosed GD, antithyroid drugs for less than 3 months. Extracted PBMC RNA gave rise to the TCR library. The specimen comprised peripheral blood mononuclear cells (PBMCs), sampled at new diagnosis, from a patient treated with antithyroid drugs. Receptors were obtained from a female donor with Graves disease.

Concerning this clonotype: The likely explanation is a read error, given a far larger clone one base away. The CDR3 end shows no conserved phenylalanine or tryptophan, and so a read error is likely. The DNA is left out, because the CDR3 cannot be placed on it with certainty; the CDR3 is given as TCRdb lists it. This rearrangement joins TRBV5-1 to TRBJ1-1. Per germline, CDR1 SGHRS and CDR2 YFSETQ. The CDR3 spans 13 amino acids, including both terminal residues. CDR3 sequence reads: CASRPRRGTEAFC.

In regard to this clonotype: A much larger clone sits a single nucleotide away, making a read error possible. The CDR3 spells CASSPLDSSYNEQYF. The CDR3 bases are TGTGCCAGCTCACCACTCGATAGCTCCTACAATGAGCAGTACTTC. This chain connects TRBV18 to TRBJ2-5; D gene ambiguous. The CDR3 spans 15 residues. The germline V and J ends were trimmed by 1 base and 11 bases, with 20 bases remaining between them. Germline V gene data show CDR1 as KGHSH and CDR2 as LQKENI.

This clonotype appeared many times. The chain joins TRBV19 to TRBJ2-5, with 14 bases identical to TRBD2. Germline CDR1 and CDR2: LNHDA and SQIVND (reference sequence). J was trimmed by 5 bases and V by 4 bases; bases with no gene match: 6. This CDR3 contains 16 residues. CDR3 in amino acids: CASSTRLAGGFETQYF. The CDR3 DNA reads TGTGCCAGTAGTACTCGACTAGCGGGAGGGTTCGAGACCCAGTACTTC.

This clonotype occurred many times. V and J are TRBV29-1 and TRBJ2-3; D unresolved. CDR3 length: 12 amino acids. Germline values: CDR1 SQVTM, CDR2 ANQGSEA. V dropped 7 bases and J dropped 2 bases, with 10 bases sitting between them. The CDR3 spells CSADTTTDTQYF. The CDR3 bases are TGCAGCGCCGATACAACCACAGATACGCAGTATTTT.

This clonotype was found once. Mismatch with germline at one junction end may stem from a read error. The chain carries TRBV10-3 and TRBJ2-3; possible D gene TRBD1, 7 bases. This CDR3 is 17 amino acids long. Germline V gene lookup returns CDR1 ENHRY and CDR2 SYGVKD. The CDR3, as DNA: TGTGCCACCAGTAAGCCCGCGGGACAGAAAAACACAGATACGCAGTATTTT. Translated: CATSKPAGQKNTDTQYF.

The table lists this clonotype with many counts. The chain has TRBV7-2 and TRBJ2-4; 9 bases match TRBD1. Germline V gene lookup returns CDR1 SGHTA and CDR2 FQGNSA. J gave up 8 bases and V 4 bases, and 6 bases lay outside the gene matches. The CDR3 totals 14 residues. The CDR3 DNA reads TGTGCCAGCAGCTCCTCGACAGGGGGGGACATTCAGTACTTC. It yields the protein CASSSSTGGDIQYF.

The sample holds many counts of this clonotype. V is TRBV12-3 or TRBV12-4 and J is TRBJ2-5; D assignment may be TRBD1 or TRBD2 (5 bases each). This CDR3 is built from 14 residues. Trimming left V 1 base short and J 0 bases short, with 6 bases between. This CDR3 is CASSLGGNQETQYF. The DNA of the CDR3 is TGTGCCAGCAGTTTAGGGGGGAACCAAGAGACCCAGTACTTC.

This clonotype showed up just a few times. The rearrangement uses TRBV4-1 and TRBJ2-3, with D perhaps TRBD2 (6 bases). The germline V gene has CDR1 MGHRA and CDR2 YSYEKL. V lost 7 bases, J lost 0 bases, and 17 bases lay in between. The CDR3 totals 16 residues. The CDR3 is CASTKIPGTSTDTQYF. As DNA, the CDR3 is TGCGCCAGCACCAAGATCCCGGGGACTAGCACAGATACGCAGTATTTT.

This clonotype was observed at least ten times. This sequence joins TRBV7-2 and TRBJ1-4; 8 nucleotides match TRBD1. This CDR3 has 16 residues. V shed 5 bases, J shed 0 bases, and the junction held 5 bases outside the gene matches. From germline, CDR1 is SGHTA and CDR2 FQGNSA. DNA for the CDR3: TGTGCCAGCAGCGGTGACAGGGGCACAACTAATGAAAAACTGTTTTTT. It translates to CASSGDRGTTNEKLFF.

This clonotype came up many times. The rearrangement uses TRBV11-2 and TRBJ2-7; 12 bases align to TRBD2. V lost 5 bases, J lost 0 bases, and 5 bases stayed unmatched. The germline V gene has CDR1 SGHAT and CDR2 FQNNGV. CDR3 length: 16 residues. The CDR3 DNA sequence: TGTGCCAGCAGCCCCCCACTAGCGGGAGGCTCCTACGAGCAGTACTTC. Protein: CASSPPLAGGSYEQYF. Together with reference TRBV11-2 and TRBJ2-7, the CDR3 gives the full variable domain: EAGVAQSPRYKIIEKRQSVAFWCNPISGHATLYWYQQILGQGPKLLIQFQNNGVVDDSQLPKDRFSAERLKGVDSTLKIQPAKLEDSAVYLCASSPPLAGGSYEQYFGPGTRLTVT.

V usage is TRBV7-2 and J usage is TRBJ2-3; no definite D call. Germline loops: CDR1 SGHTA, CDR2 FQGNSA. The CDR3 spans 13 residues. V lost 2 bases, J lost 4 bases, and 7 bases lay in between. CDR3 in amino acids: CASSLMGADTQYF. CDR3 in DNA: TGTGCCAGCAGCTTAATGGGTGCAGATACGCAGTATTTT.

Ten or more counts support this clonotype. The V gene is TRBV9, the J gene TRBJ2-1; D call uncertain. Looked up from germline, CDR1 is SGDLS and CDR2 is YYNGEE. The CDR3 sequence is 14 residues long. V lost 0 bases and J 5 bases, leaving 9 bases between the germline ends. The CDR3 bases are TGTGCCAGCAGCGTAGTTTCGGGCCACAATGAGCAGTTCTTC. This translates into CASSVVSGHNEQFF.

The sample holds a few counts of this clonotype. A much larger clone differs by one base, so this may be a read error. The J gene is TRBJ1-1, the V gene TRBV7-2, with a possible D match to TRBD1 (5 bases). CDR3 size: 12 residues. Germline values: CDR1 SGHTA, CDR2 FQGNSA. The CDR3 nucleotides read TGTGCCAGCAGCTTGGGGGGAGTTGAAACTTTCTTT. It codes for CASSLGGVETFF.

This clonotype has only a few counts. The chain combines TRBV24-1 with TRBJ2-3, with D perhaps being TRBD1 or TRBD2 (6 bases each). The CDR3 is 13 amino acids. Germline V gene sequence: CDR1 KGHDR, CDR2 SFDVKD. The V end was cut by 7 bases, the J end by 8 bases, with 15 bases between. CDR3 protein: CATSKGGVFTQYF. Here the CDR3 DNA reads TGTGCCACCAGCAAGGGGGGAGTATTTACGCAGTATTTT.

V gene TRBV18 combines with J gene TRBJ1-1; D not resolved. Trimming cost V 6 bases and J 1 base, with 12 bases left between them. CDR3 size: 14 residues. The germline V gene encodes CDR1 KGHSH and CDR2 LQKENI. Here the CDR3 DNA reads TGTGCCAGCTCCCAGCTCGACCAGAACACTGAAGCTTTCTTT. Its protein product is CASSQLDQNTEAFF.

This clonotype was detected only a few times. This rearrangement joins TRBV27 to TRBJ1-4; D remains ambiguous. The CDR3 has 13 amino acids. CDR1 and CDR2 (germline): MNHEY, SMNVEV (reference sequence). The germline V and J ends were trimmed by 6 bases and 6 bases, with 11 bases remaining between them. CDR3 nucleotide sequence: TGTGCCAGCAGGCAGCTACGGGATGAAAAACTGTTTTTT. It specifies CASRQLRDEKLFF.

The chain recombines TRBV3-1 with TRBJ1-1; D is ambiguous. The germline gives CDR1 LGHDT, CDR2 YNNKEL (reference sequence). Deletions cut 6 bases from V and 7 bases from J, with 9 bases between. The CDR3 sequence is 11 residues long. This CDR3 reads CASSEWGEAFF. DNA of the CDR3: TGTGCCAGCAGTGAATGGGGTGAAGCTTTCTTT.

This clonotype was detected ten times or more. The CDR3 reads CAWSVSGETQYF. DNA for the CDR3: TGTGCCTGGAGTGTATCGGGAGAGACCCAGTACTTC. This chain links TRBV30 with TRBJ2-5, with unresolved D. This CDR3 comprises 12 residues. The germline gives CDR1 GTSNPN, CDR2 SVGIG (reference sequence). Trimming removed 0 bases from V and 4 bases from J, with 6 bases in between.

The gene calls are TRBV15 and TRBJ1-2, with 8 bases that match TRBD1. J was trimmed by 6 bases and V by 0 bases; bases with no gene match: 3. Germline V gene lookup returns CDR1 LNHNV and CDR2 YYDKDF (reference sequence). The CDR3 is 14 residues long. This CDR3 reads CATSRDRTGNGYTF. The CDR3, as DNA: TGTGCCACCAGCAGAGATCGGACAGGGAATGGCTACACCTTC.

A note on this clonotype: This could be a read error, since a much larger clone is one nucleotide away. The chain links TRBV19 to TRBJ1-5; D remains ambiguous. The germline V gene encodes CDR1 LNHDA and CDR2 SQIVND (reference sequence). V was clipped by 5 bases and J by 6 bases, with 11 bases between them. The CDR3 extends over 13 amino acids. The CDR3 region is CASSWETSQPQHF. CDR3 DNA: TGTGCCAGTAGTTGGGAGACCAGTCAGCCCCAGCATTTT.

The sample holds many counts of this clonotype. The rearrangement uses TRBV25-1 and TRBJ2-7; the match to TRBD1 covers 8 bases. Unmatched junction bases numbered 4, after V lost 4 bases and J lost 2 bases. Germline loops: CDR1 MGHDK, CDR2 SYGVNS. CDR3 length: 14 residues. The CDR3 sequence is CASSGRTGPYEQYF. The DNA of the CDR3 is TGTGCCAGCAGTGGGAGGACAGGGCCCTACGAGCAGTACTTC.

The chain is built from TRBV19 and TRBJ2-7; possible D gene TRBD1, 6 bases. CDR3 length: 14 residues. Trimming removed 5 bases at V and 3 bases at J, with 14 bases between. Germline V gives CDR1 LNHDA, CDR2 SQIVND (reference sequence). CDR3 coding DNA: TGTGCCAGTAGTCGCAGGGGAAGTGGCTACGAGCAGTACTTC. Translation: CASSRRGSGYEQYF. The complete variable domain, with remaining parts taken from reference TRBV19 and TRBJ2-7, reads DGGITQSPKYLFRKEGQNVTLSCEQNLNHDAMYWYRQDPGQGLRLIYYSQIVNDFQKGDIAEGYSVSREKKESFPLTVTSAQKNPTAFYLCASSRRGSGYEQYFGPGTRLTVT.

This clonotype was seen ten or more times. The chain joins TRBV6-1 to TRBJ2-1; D gene unclear. CDR1 and CDR2 (germline): MNHNS, SASEGT. The CDR3 sequence is 14 residues long. V was clipped by 1 base and J by 8 bases, with 12 bases between them. CDR3 bases: TGTGCCAGCAGTGAAGTGACAATTCTAGATGAGCAGTTCTTC. Protein product: CASSEVTILDEQFF.

This clonotype has a count of ten or more. V gene TRBV7-2 combines with J gene TRBJ2-7, with TRBD2 matching 7 bases. The CDR3 is made up of 14 amino acids. J lost 4 bases, V lost 2 bases, and 5 bases had no gene match. The germline V gene encodes CDR1 SGHTA and CDR2 FQGNSA. CDR3 sequence (DNA): TGTGCCAGCAGCTTATGGGGGGGTAGTTACGAGCAGTACTTC. Protein sequence: CASSLWGGSYEQYF.

The sample holds many counts of this clonotype. The rearrangement uses TRBV6-1 and TRBJ1-1; D gene uncertain. CDR1 and CDR2 from the germline V gene are MNHNS and SASEGT. The CDR3 loop spans 14 amino acids. V lost 5 bases to trimming and J lost 0 bases, with 10 bases between them. The CDR3 loop is CASSTDTMNTEAFF. For the CDR3, the DNA is TGTGCCAGCAGTACAGACACCATGAACACTGAAGCTTTCTTT.

This clonotype was detected many times. CDR3 amino acids: CASSLTSGRDYNEQFF. The CDR3 DNA follows: TGTGCCAGCAGTTTAACTAGCGGCAGAGACTACAATGAGCAGTTCTTC. J is TRBJ2-1 and V is TRBV12-3 or TRBV12-4, with TRBD2 matching over 8 bases. The CDR3 contains 16 residues. Germline trimming cut 2 bases from V and 3 bases from J; bases unmatched to any gene: 6.

This clonotype was counted at least ten times. This chain uses TRBV15 with TRBJ1-5; D gene unclear. Trimming shortened V by 3 bases and J by 11 bases, and 14 bases separated the two germline ends. This CDR3 comprises 13 residues. CDR1 and CDR2 (germline): LNHNV, YYDKDF (reference sequence). The CDR3 nucleotides read TGTGCCACCAGCAGGGAACCAGTAGCGGCCCAGCATTTT. Its protein product is CATSREPVAAQHF.